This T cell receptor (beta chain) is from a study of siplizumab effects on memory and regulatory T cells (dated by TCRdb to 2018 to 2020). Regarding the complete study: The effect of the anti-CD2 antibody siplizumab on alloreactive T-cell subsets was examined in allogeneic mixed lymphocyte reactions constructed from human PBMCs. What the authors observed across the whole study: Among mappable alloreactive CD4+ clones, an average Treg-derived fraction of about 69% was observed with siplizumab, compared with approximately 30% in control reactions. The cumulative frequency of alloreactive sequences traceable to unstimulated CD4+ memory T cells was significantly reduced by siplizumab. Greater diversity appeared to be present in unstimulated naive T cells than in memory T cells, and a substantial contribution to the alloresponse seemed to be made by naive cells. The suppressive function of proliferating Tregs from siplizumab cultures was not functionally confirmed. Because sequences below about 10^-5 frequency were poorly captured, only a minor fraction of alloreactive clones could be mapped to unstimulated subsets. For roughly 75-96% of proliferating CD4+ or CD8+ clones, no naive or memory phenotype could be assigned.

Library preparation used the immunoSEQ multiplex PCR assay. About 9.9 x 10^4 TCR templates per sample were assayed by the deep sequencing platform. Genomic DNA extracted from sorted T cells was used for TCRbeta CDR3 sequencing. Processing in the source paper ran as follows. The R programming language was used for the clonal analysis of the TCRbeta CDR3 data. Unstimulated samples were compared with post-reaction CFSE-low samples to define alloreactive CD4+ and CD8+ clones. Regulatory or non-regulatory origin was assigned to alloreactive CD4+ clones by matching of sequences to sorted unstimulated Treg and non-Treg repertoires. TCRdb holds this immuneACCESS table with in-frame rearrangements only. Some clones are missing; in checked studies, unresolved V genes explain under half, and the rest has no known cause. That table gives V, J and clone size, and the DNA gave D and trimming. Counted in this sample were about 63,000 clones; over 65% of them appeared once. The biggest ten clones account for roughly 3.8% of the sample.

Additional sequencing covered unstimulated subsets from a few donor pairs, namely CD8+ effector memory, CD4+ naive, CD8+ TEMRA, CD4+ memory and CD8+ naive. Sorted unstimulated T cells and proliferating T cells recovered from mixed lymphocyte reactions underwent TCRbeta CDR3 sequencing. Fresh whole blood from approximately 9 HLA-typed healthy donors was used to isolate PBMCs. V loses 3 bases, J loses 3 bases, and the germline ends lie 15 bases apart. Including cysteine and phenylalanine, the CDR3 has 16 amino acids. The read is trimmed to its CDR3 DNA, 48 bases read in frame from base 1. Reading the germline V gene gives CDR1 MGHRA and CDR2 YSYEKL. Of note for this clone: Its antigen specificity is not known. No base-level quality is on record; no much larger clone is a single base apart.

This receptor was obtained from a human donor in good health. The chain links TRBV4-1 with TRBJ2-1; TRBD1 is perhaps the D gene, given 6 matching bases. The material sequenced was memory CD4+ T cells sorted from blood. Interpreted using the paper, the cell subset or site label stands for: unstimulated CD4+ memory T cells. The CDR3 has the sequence CASSQGSGTLYNEQFF. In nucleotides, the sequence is TGCGCCAGCAGCCAGGGCTCCGGGACACTCTACAATGAGCAGTTCTTC.